In this sample, the clone carrying this T cell receptor (beta chain) turned up a few times. The target antigen is unknown. The sample comes from a study of post-analysis software for immune sequencing data. Study context: The courses of disease that were included comprised relapsing-remitting, secondary progressive and progressive-relapsing multiple sclerosis.

Libraries were made from TCR beta cDNA, and they carried unique molecular identifiers. The T cell input of roughly 0.95 to 10 million gave approximately 460,000 cDNA molecules. Each CDR3 protein gets one entry after TCRdb re-called the PCR reads with MiXCR. The table has about 430,000 distinct CDR3 sequences, 30% to 45% seen once. Regarding the study as a whole: The normalized Chao1 diversity of multiple sclerosis patients was significantly lower than that of controls. When patients were compared with controls, about 5 TRBV segments were more frequent, TRBV5-6, TRBV5-1 and TRBV20-1 among them. Strong co-clustering by F measure was seen for same-batch samples.

The CDR3 runs 15 residues. V was clipped by 3 bases and J by 6 bases; unmatched bases: 4. Germline V CDR1 and CDR2: ENHRY, SYGVKD. The V gene is TRBV10-3, the J gene TRBJ2-1, with 11 bases identical to TRBD2. Sequencing used blood. The sequence was obtained from a girl under 10 years old with multiple sclerosis. The CDR3 DNA follows: TGTGCCATCAGTGAAACTAGCGGGAGATTCAATGAGCAGTTCTTC. It specifies CAISETSGRFNEQFF.